What follows are 9 T cell receptor beta chains derived from one specimen sequenced in a study of vaccination and CD4 T cells after COVID-19. Researchers used the Oncomine TCR Beta short-read assay to sequence DNA from cultured CD4+ T cells. TCRdb fed the PCR reads into MiXCR, producing one record per CDR3 protein. The sample has fewer than 13,000 distinct CDR3 sequences, approximately 41% seen once. Specified treatment: approximately 11-day PBMC culture with coronavirus spike peptide pools or control peptides (ViraFEST assay). No antigen has been identified for these receptors. Material: CD4+ T cells from blood, cultured in vitro. The receptor set was obtained from a human donor who had recovered from COVID-19.

By share of the sample, this clonotype is large. This sequence joins TRBV12-3 or TRBV12-4 and TRBJ1-2; 7 nucleotides match TRBD1. The CDR3 is 16 amino acids. V lost 5 bases to trimming and J lost 7 bases; unmatched junction nucleotides: 16. CDR3 in DNA: TGTGCCAGCAGTCCTGCCCGTGGAGGGGGCCTAGGTGGCTACACCTTC. This encodes CASSPARGGGLGGYTF.

The gene calls are TRBV19 and TRBJ1-3; D is possibly TRBD1 (6 bases). Per germline, CDR1 LNHDA and CDR2 SQIVND (reference sequence). Deletions cut 9 bases from V and 9 bases from J, with 21 bases between. The CDR3 covers 14 residues. The CDR3 loop reads CASQNRETKGTIYF. The CDR3 region has the DNA TGTGCCAGCCAGAACAGGGAAACAAAGGGCACCATATATTTT. Based on the CDR3 plus reference TRBV19 and TRBJ1-3, the full variable domain is DGGITQSPKYLFRKEGQNVTLSCEQNLNHDAMYWYRQDPGQGLRLIYYSQIVNDFQKGDIAEGYSVSREKKESFPLTVTSAQKNPTAFYLCASQNRETKGTIYFGEGSWLTVV.

CDR3 amino acids: CASSEHRGVRPQHF. In DNA form, the CDR3 reads TGTGCCAGCAGTGAACACAGGGGGGTTCGGCCCCAGCATTTT. The chain carries TRBV6-1 and TRBJ1-5; TRBD1 aligns across 8 bases. The germline V gene has CDR1 MNHNS and CDR2 SASEGT. This CDR3 is built from 14 residues. Losses at the gene ends were 2 bases for V and 9 bases for J; bases not matched to a gene: 6.

This chain joins TRBV2 and TRBJ1-1; TRBD1 might be the D (5 bases). The V gene lost 6 bases and the J gene lost 2 bases, with 13 bases spanning the gap. Germline CDR1 reads SNHLY; CDR2 reads FYNNEI. The CDR3 is made up of 14 amino acids. The CDR3 is CASRGGSINTEAFF. Written as DNA, the CDR3 is TGTGCCAGCAGGGGGGGTTCGATAAACACTGAAGCTTTCTTT.

Only a few counts were recorded for this clonotype. The chain couples TRBV21-1 to TRBJ1-1; TRBD1, the D gene given by the table, was not confirmed from the DNA. TRBV21-1 is deemed a pseudogene. This CDR3 region has 16 residues. The CDR3 protein is CASTSTGTGFFTEAFF. Written as DNA, the CDR3 is TGTGCCAGCACCTCGACGGGGACAGGGTTTTTCACTGAAGCTTTCTTT.

The rearrangement joins TRBV7-9 to TRBJ2-4; tentative D call: TRBD2 (6 bases). The V end lost 2 bases, the J end lost 0 bases, and 11 bases lay between the germline ends. CDR3 length equals 16 residues. Germline V lookup: CDR1 SEHNR, CDR2 FQNEAQ (reference sequence). The CDR3: CASSLSLGRAKNIQYF. The CDR3 DNA is TGTGCCAGCAGCTTAAGTCTCGGGAGAGCCAAAAACATTCAGTACTTC.

Comment on this clonotype: One end of the junction is discordant with germline, which a read error may explain. This rearrangement joins TRBV11-3 to TRBJ1-6; a weak D match, TRBD1 (6 bases). The V gene's germline CDR1 is SGHNT and CDR2 YENEEA. The CDR3 length is 15 residues. CDR3 bases: TGTGCCAGCAGCCTAGAGTCAGGGGCGACTTCACCCCTCCACTTT. Encoded protein: CASSLESGATSPLHF.

The rearrangement joins TRBV7-2 to TRBJ2-7, with TRBD2 identical over 12 bases. V lost 6 bases and J lost 1; bases outside the gene matches: 7. Germline values: CDR1 SGHTA, CDR2 FQGNSA. This CDR3 contains 16 residues. The CDR3 nucleotides are TGTGCCAGCAGACCGACTAGCGGGGGCCCTTCCTACGAGCAGTACTTC. It specifies CASRPTSGGPSYEQYF.

This clonotype appeared a few times. V gene TRBV6-1 combines with J gene TRBJ1-6; 9 bases agree with TRBD1. Germline V gene sequence: CDR1 MNHNS, CDR2 SASEGT. This CDR3 has 16 residues. The junction had 9 bases not matched to a gene; V was cut back by 7 bases and J by 5 bases. CDR3 sequence reads: CASNPGTGKDNSPLHF. The CDR3 DNA is TGTGCCAGCAATCCGGGGACAGGGAAGGATAATTCACCCCTCCACTTT.